These 6 T cell receptor beta chains share one sample of origin, sequenced in a study of blood T cell repertoires in COVID-19. Clones were sequenced by immunoSEQ multiplex PCR, and TCRdb holds only the in-frame ones, with some missing. The sample has some 340,000 clones; less than 90% are singletons. Sequencing was done on a sample of PBMCs or T cells enriched from blood (not recorded which). The receptors were gathered from a woman in her 50s who had recovered from COVID-19.

V usage is TRBV6-5 and J usage is TRBJ1-1, with D unresolved. CDR3 length: 14 residues. The germline V and J ends were trimmed by 6 bases and 0 bases, with 11 bases remaining between them. The germline gives CDR1 MNHEY, CDR2 SVGAGI. The CDR3 loop reads CASRGRPMNTEAFF. The CDR3 coding sequence is TGTGCCAGCAGGGGCAGACCAATGAACACTGAAGCTTTCTTT.

This chain connects TRBV5-4 to TRBJ1-5; D remains unclear. Trimming removed 0 bases from V and 4 bases from J, with 11 bases in between. CDR3 length: 15 residues. Looked up from germline, CDR1 is SGHNT and CDR2 is YYREEE (reference sequence). CDR3 sequence (DNA): TGTGCCAGCAGCTTGGCCCCGGGGTTGAATCAGCCCCAGCATTTT. It translates to CASSLAPGLNQPQHF.

The J gene is TRBJ1-2, the V gene TRBV7-2; TRBD1 might be the D (5 bases). The CDR3 length is 15 residues. CDR1 is SGHTA and CDR2 is FQGNSA in the germline V gene. V shed 2 bases and J shed 5 bases, with 15 bases lying between them. The CDR3 region has the DNA TGTGCCAGCAGCTTATTTTCCGGGGGAGGATATGGCTACACCTTC. Its protein product is CASSLFSGGGYGYTF. Full variable domain (rest looked up from reference TRBV7-2 and TRBJ1-2): GAGVSQSPSNKVTEKGKDVELRCDPISGHTALYWYRQSLGQGLEFLIYFQGNSAPDKSGLPSDRFSAERTGGSVSTLTIQRTQQEDSAVYLCASSLFSGGGYGYTFGSGTRLTVV.

The genes are TRBV11-1 and TRBJ1-1; no reliable D call. The CDR3 totals 13 residues. Germline loops: CDR1 SGHAT, CDR2 FQDESV (reference sequence). The ends were cut back, 5 bases at V and 3 bases at J, with 10 bases in the middle. The CDR3 DNA follows: TGTGCCAGCAGCCCCGGGTGGGACACTGAAGCTTTCTTT. Amino acids: CASSPGWDTEAFF.

The rearrangement joins TRBV19 to TRBJ2-1, with TRBD1 matching 10 bases. CDR3 length: 19 amino acids. CDR1 and CDR2 from the germline V gene are LNHDA and SQIVND (reference sequence). With 1 base clipped from V and 0 bases from J, the junction kept 9 bases outside the gene matches. The CDR3 bases are TGTGCCAGTAGTATAGGGGACAGGGGAATTTCTAGCTCCTACAATGAGCAGTTCTTC. It encodes CASSIGDRGISSSYNEQFF.

This sequence joins TRBV7-8 and TRBJ1-1, with 7 positions matching TRBD1. After removal of 6 bases from V and 11 bases from J, the junction contained 9 bases not matched to a gene. Germline CDR1 and CDR2: SGHVS and FQNEAQ. The CDR3 consists of 12 residues. The CDR3 loop is CASRIGTEGAFF. Written as DNA, the CDR3 is TGTGCCAGCAGGATCGGGACAGAAGGGGCTTTCTTT.